Listed below are T cell receptor beta chains from one sample, sequenced in a study of blood T cell repertoires in COVID-19. The repertoire was sequenced with immunoSEQ multiplex PCR; TCRdb's copy has only in-frame clones and lacks some. Of about 44,000 clones in the sample, about nine tenths were seen once. Sequencing was performed on peripheral blood. All receptors derive from a man aged 70-80 years with active COVID-19. Both conserved end residues are part of each CDR3.

CDR3,V,J
CATSDSGTKIQETQYF,TRBV24-1,TRBJ2-5
CASSLSRDTKYNEQFF,TRBV7-9,TRBJ2-1
CASSPYRPGQGLTEAFF,TRBV18,TRBJ1-1
CASSLPGTNEKLFF,TRBV19,TRBJ1-4
CASSYMGGPETDTQYF,TRBV6-2/TRBV6-3,TRBJ2-3
CASSIATGSLQPQHF,TRBV19,TRBJ1-5
CASSLDLPPLQPQHF,TRBV11-2,TRBJ1-5
CASSLRARTSPDTQYF,TRBV5-1,TRBJ2-3
CASSLELAGMEQYF,TRBV5-4,TRBJ2-7
CASSLNEDSYEQYF,TRBV7-3,TRBJ2-7
CASSQTSGGARETQYF,TRBV7-9,TRBJ2-5
CASSSYRSTDTQYF,TRBV7-2,TRBJ2-3
CASSWQMNTEAFF,TRBV28,TRBJ1-1
CASSLQKTSPGELFF,TRBV3-1/TRBV3-2,TRBJ2-2
CASNPRGATNSPLHF,TRBV27,TRBJ1-6
CASSPTGDNYEQYF,TRBV4-3,TRBJ2-7
CASSVTSGSPSAAKNIQYF,TRBV6-2/TRBV6-3,TRBJ2-4
CASSQGGYEQYF,TRBV7-9,TRBJ2-7
CASSYAGLRRNTGELFF,TRBV6-2/TRBV6-3,TRBJ2-2
CASSLARDRAREQYF,TRBV5-8,TRBJ2-7
CASSLGLAGGNTGELFF,TRBV7-2,TRBJ2-2
CASSYTGQASGYTF,TRBV6-5,TRBJ1-2
CATSRGITGSNQPQHF,TRBV15,TRBJ1-5
CASSGLPRNEQFF,TRBV6-2/TRBV6-3,TRBJ2-1
CASSLATDMGTGEQFF,TRBV7-2,TRBJ2-1
CATRARDTSSTDTQYF,TRBV19,TRBJ2-3
CASSPNFGGGTDYQETQYF,TRBV7-9,TRBJ2-5
CASSGGQEFTDTQYF,TRBV6-2/TRBV6-3,TRBJ2-3
CASSQEAVIAGQHNEQFF,TRBV3-1/TRBV3-2,TRBJ2-1
CASSQVQNQETQYF,TRBV4-1,TRBJ2-5